This T cell receptor (beta chain) was identified during a study of blood T cell repertoires in COVID-19. Assay used: immunoSEQ multiplex PCR; TCRdb lists only in-frame clones, some missing. The sample yields over 250,000 clones, roughly 90% seen once. Symptom resolution, clearance, or two negative PCRs marked donors in Cohort 3 as recovered. This sequence originates from a woman in her 50s who had recovered from COVID-19. The specimen was PBMCs or T cells enriched from blood (not recorded which).

The CDR3 region has the DNA TGCGCCAGCAACTCACGGGAGGACAGATACTACAATGAGCAGTTCTTC. This sequence encodes CASNSREDRYYNEQFF. The rearrangement uses TRBV4-1 and TRBJ2-1; D possibly corresponds to TRBD2 (7 bases). Germline CDR1 MGHRA, CDR2 YSYEKL. The CDR3 has 16 amino acids. V lost 7 bases and J lost 3, with 19 bases in between.